A selection of T cell receptor beta chains follows, all from one sample in a study of CD8 T cells in Susac syndrome. TCRdb redid the calling of the immunoSEQ multiplex PCR reads with MiXCR, one entry per CDR3 protein. The sample has 160,000 or so distinct CDR3 sequences, around 94% seen once; the top ten hold 0.095% to 0.13%. The specimen was CD4+ T cells from PBMCs. The receptors derive from a human donor with Susac syndrome. Each CDR3 is given with its conserved first and last residue. D genes are given only for firm matches. Clone size appears in some rows only: once, few, many, or a class for an expanded clone.

V gene	clone size	J gene	D gene	CDR3 protein	CDR3 DNA
TRBV7-2	.	TRBJ2-5	.	CASTPQPSQETQYF	TGTGCCAGCACCCCCCAACCCAGCCAAGAGACCCAGTACTTC
TRBV6-2/TRBV6-3	.	TRBJ1-6	.	CASSTPPRNSPLHF	TGTGCCAGCAGTACCCCCCCGCGGAATTCACCCCTCCACTTT
TRBV5-6	once	TRBJ1-1	TRBD1	CASSIRTGPRRTEAFF	TGTGCCAGCAGCATCCGGACAGGCCCTCGGCGCACTGAAGCTTTCTTT
TRBV3-1	.	TRBJ2-5	.	CASSQVGRVQQETQYF	TGTGCCAGCAGCCAAGTGGGTCGAGTGCAGCAAGAGACCCAGTACTTC
TRBV7-3	.	TRBJ2-3	.	CASSLFHGSTDTQYF	TGTGCCAGCAGCTTATTCCATGGAAGCACAGATACGCAGTATTTT
TRBV20-1	once	TRBJ2-3	.	CSATDPTVDTQYF	TGCAGTGCTACGGACCCAACAGTGGATACGCAGTATTTT
TRBV15	.	TRBJ1-6	TRBD1	CATSTGTGSSPLHF	TGTGCCACCAGCACCGGGACAGGGAGTTCACCCCTCCACTTT
TRBV7-9	.	TRBJ2-5	.	CASSLTAGARETQYF	TGTGCCAGCAGTTTGACCGCAGGGGCCCGGGAGACCCAGTACTTC
TRBV7-9	.	TRBJ2-7	.	CASSLARDSFYEQYF	TGTGCCAGCAGCTTAGCGCGCGATTCGTTCTACGAGCAGTACTTC
TRBV7-2	.	TRBJ2-5	TRBD2	CASRHGGGETQYF	TGTGCCAGCAGGCACGGGGGGGGAGAGACCCAGTACTTC
TRBV12-3/TRBV12-4	.	TRBJ1-5	.	CASSLKAGIQPQHF	TGTGCCAGCAGTTTAAAGGCAGGGATCCAGCCCCAGCATTTT
TRBV27	.	TRBJ1-2	.	CASKLLGSEYGYTF	TGTGCCAGCAAACTACTCGGGTCCGAATATGGCTACACCTTC
TRBV7-9	.	TRBJ2-4	TRBD1	CASSFEGGTIQYF	TGTGCCAGCAGCTTTGAAGGGGGCACCATTCAGTACTTC
TRBV3-1	.	TRBJ1-2	TRBD1	CASSHLDRGLSYGYTF	TGTGCCAGCAGCCATTTGGACAGGGGGCTGAGCTATGGCTACACCTTC
TRBV3-1	.	TRBJ2-7	TRBD2	CASSQDELAGTYEQYF	TGTGCCAGCAGCCAAGATGAACTAGCGGGGACCTACGAGCAGTACTTC
TRBV7-6	.	TRBJ2-5	TRBD2	CASSLVASGGHQETQYF	TGTGCCAGCAGCTTAGTTGCTAGCGGGGGCCATCAAGAGACCCAGTACTTC
TRBV2	.	TRBJ2-1	TRBD2	CASAGLAAFF	TGTGCCAGCGCGGGACTAGCCGCGTTCTTC
TRBV4-3	.	TRBJ1-6	.	CASSQKLDQSGSPLHF	TGCGCCAGCAGCCAAAAGTTGGATCAGTCGGGTTCACCCCTCCACTTT
TRBV20-1	.	TRBJ1-2	.	CSASGRGPGYTF	TGCAGTGCTAGTGGCCGGGGCCCTGGCTACACCTTC